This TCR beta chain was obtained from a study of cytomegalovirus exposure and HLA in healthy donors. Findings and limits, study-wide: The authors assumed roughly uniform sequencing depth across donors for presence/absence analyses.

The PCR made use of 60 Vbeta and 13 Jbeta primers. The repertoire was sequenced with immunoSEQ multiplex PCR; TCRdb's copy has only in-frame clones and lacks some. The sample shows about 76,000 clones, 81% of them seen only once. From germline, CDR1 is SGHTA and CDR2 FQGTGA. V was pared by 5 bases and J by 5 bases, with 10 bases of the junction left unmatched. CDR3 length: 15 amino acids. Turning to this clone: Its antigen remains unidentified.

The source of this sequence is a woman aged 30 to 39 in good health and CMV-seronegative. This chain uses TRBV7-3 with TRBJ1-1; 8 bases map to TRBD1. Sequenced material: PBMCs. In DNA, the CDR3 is TGTGCCAGCAGCCCGCAAGGCAGGGGGCTTACTGAAGCTTTCTTT. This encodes CASSPQGRGLTEAFF.